The entry that follows covers one T cell receptor (beta chain) sequence. Its antigen has not been determined. No clone much larger than this one lies a single base away; base qualities are absent. The CDR3 starts with the cysteine, ends with the phenylalanine, and has 13 residues. Of all the DNA, just the CDR3 is kept, 39 bases in frame from base 1. V and J lose 7 bases and 1 base, and a span of 8 bases separates them. The germline V gene supplies CDR1 MDHEN and CDR2 SYDVKM. The donors came from RACIN, which was a single-arm phase I dose-escalation trial that paired nivolumab and ipilimumab with aspirin, low-dose cyclophosphamide and low-dose radiotherapy. To be eligible, a patient needed to have an advanced solid tumor that was TIL-negative. This record belongs to a study of low-dose radiotherapy and immunotherapy resistance in tumors (dated by TCRdb to 2021 to 2024). At the level of the whole study: In Cohort 1, each fraction delivered 0.5 Gy every 2 weeks, and the prescribed total PTV dose was 6.5 Gy. Patients in Cohort 2 were given 1 Gy per fraction every two weeks, for a total of 13 Gy across 26 weeks. Eight patients were included in the translational analysis: three from the first dose cohort and the first five from the second dose cohort. Patients were given nivolumab as a 240 mg flat dose every two weeks and ipilimumab at 1 mg/kg every six weeks, with both drugs delivered intravenously. Intravenous cyclophosphamide at 200 mg/m2 was administered every two weeks, one day ahead of each radiation and immunotherapy administration. Randomization of trial participants into treatment groups was not performed. Starting on cycle 1 day 1, patients took 300 mg of aspirin by mouth once a day for four cycles.

First-strand cDNA was synthesized with Superscript III and a set of TRAV- and TRBV-specific primers, covering both TCRalpha and TCRbeta chains. TCRs were amplified with Phusion for 20 to 25 PCR cycles using a constant-region primer together with the adapter attached to the V primers. Amplification of the isolated mRNA was done with the MessageAmp II aRNA Amplification Kit, which involved a roughly 17-hour in vitro transcription at 37 degrees C. The Dynabeads mRNA DIRECT Purification Kit was used to isolate mRNA for TCR sequencing. Indexed Illumina adapters were added in a second approximately 25-cycle Phusion PCR, and the resulting products were purified with AMPure XP beads. In the original analysis: Custom Perl scripts pooled TCR sequences encoding the same protein, removed out-of-frame sequences and computed each clonotype's abundance. Any TCR sequence supported by only a single read was excluded from analysis. Repertoire metrics included Shannon entropy, Gini index, clonality, richness, and frequency of TCRs shared between repertoires. TCRdb reworked the public reads: Q25 trimming with fastp, MiXCR clone assembly, productive beta chains retained. Every distinct CDR3 protein forms one entry, paired with its most common genes and DNA. TCRdb, rather than the study authors, made the V and J calls. The sample includes 15,000 to 20,000 distinct CDR3 sequences, with approximately 70% observed a single time. In total, the top ten clones hold approximately 5.2% of the sample.

Recombination linked TRBV28 to TRBJ1-5; TRBD1 might be the D gene, on 6 matching bases. The TCR was taken from a human donor with advanced metastatic prostate, ovarian, gallbladder or colorectal cancer (not recorded which). This table probably holds off-target reads from a library built for another chain. The nucleotide sequence is given as TGTGCCAGCATGGACAGCAGCAATCAGCCCCAGCATTTT. Translated, this gives CASMDSSNQPQHF.